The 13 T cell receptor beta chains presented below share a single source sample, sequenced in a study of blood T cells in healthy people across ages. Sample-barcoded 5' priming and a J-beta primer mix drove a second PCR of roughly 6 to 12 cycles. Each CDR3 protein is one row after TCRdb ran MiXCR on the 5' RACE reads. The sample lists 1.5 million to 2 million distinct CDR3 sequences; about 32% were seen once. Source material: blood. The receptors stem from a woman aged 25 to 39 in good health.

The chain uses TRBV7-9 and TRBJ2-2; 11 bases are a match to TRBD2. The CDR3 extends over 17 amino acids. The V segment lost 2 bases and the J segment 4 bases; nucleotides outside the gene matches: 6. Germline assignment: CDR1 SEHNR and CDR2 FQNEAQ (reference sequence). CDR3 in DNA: TGTGCCAGCAGCTTAATTTCACTAGCGGGGGCCACCGGGGAGCTGTTTTTT. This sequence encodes CASSLISLAGATGELFF.

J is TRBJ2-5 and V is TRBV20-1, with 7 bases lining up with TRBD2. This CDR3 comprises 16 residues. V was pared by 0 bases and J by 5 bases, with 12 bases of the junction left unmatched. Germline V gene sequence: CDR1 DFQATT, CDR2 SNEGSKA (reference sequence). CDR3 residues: CSARDNPHSGGETQYF. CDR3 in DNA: TGCAGTGCTAGAGACAACCCCCATTCCGGGGGGGAGACCCAGTACTTC.

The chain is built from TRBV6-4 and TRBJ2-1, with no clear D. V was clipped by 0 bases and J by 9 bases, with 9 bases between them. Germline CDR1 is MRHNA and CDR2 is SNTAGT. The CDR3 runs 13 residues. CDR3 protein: CASSDSLVIEQFF. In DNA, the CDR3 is TGTGCCAGCAGTGACTCTTTAGTTATTGAGCAGTTCTTC.

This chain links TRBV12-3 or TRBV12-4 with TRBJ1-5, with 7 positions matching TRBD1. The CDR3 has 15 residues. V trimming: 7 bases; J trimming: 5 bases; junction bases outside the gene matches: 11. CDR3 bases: TGTGCCAGCAACGGCTTCGAGGGGGCGGATCAGCCCCAGCATTTT. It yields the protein CASNGFEGADQPQHF.

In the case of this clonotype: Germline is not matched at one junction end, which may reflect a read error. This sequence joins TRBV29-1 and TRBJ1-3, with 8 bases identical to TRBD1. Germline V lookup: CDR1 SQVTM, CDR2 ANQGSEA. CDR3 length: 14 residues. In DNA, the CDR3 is TGCAGCGTTAGACAGGGGAGCTCTGGAAACACCGTATATTTT. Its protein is CSVRQGSSGNTVYF.

The CDR3 loop reads CASSQLTNEQYF. The DNA of the CDR3 is TGTGCCAGCAGCCAATTAACCAATGAGCAGTACTTC. This rearrangement joins TRBV16 to TRBJ2-5; D gene uncertain. Trimming stripped 1 base from V and 11 bases from J, with 11 bases between. This CDR3 spans 12 amino acids. Germline CDR1 reads KGHSY; CDR2 reads FQNENV. The complete variable domain, with remaining parts taken from reference TRBV16 and TRBJ2-5, reads GEEVAQTPKHLVRGEGQKAKLYCAPIKGHSYVFWYQQVLKNEFKFLISFQNENVFDETGMPKERFSAKCLPNSPCSLEIQATKLEDSAVYFCASSQLTNEQYFGPGTRLLVL.

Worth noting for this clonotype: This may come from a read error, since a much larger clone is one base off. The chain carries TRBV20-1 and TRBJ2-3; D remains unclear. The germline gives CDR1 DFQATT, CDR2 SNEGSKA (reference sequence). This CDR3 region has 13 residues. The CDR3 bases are TGCAATGCAATAGGACGGGCTACAGATACGCAGTATTTT. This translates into CNAIGRATDTQYF.

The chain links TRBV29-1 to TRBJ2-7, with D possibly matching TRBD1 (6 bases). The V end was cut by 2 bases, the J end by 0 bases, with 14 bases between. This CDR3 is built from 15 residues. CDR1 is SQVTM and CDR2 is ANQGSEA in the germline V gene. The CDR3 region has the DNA TGCAGCGTTGAATTGGACAGAGAGAGCTCCTACGAGCAGTACTTC. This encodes CSVELDRESSYEQYF.

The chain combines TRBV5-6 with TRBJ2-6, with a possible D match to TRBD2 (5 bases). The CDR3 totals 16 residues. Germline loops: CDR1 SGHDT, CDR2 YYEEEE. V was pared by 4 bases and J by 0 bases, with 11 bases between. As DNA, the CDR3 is TGTGCCAGCAGCAAGGACTGGAGCTCTGGGGCCAACGTCCTGACTTTC. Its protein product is CASSKDWSSGANVLTF.

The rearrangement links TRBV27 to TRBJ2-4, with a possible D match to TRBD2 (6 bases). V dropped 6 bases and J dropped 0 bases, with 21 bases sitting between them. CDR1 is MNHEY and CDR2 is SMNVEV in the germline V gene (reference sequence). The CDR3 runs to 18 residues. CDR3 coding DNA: TGTGCCAGCAGCGAAAATTCGGGGGTCCTCCAAGCCAAAAACATTCAGTACTTC. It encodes CASSENSGVLQAKNIQYF.

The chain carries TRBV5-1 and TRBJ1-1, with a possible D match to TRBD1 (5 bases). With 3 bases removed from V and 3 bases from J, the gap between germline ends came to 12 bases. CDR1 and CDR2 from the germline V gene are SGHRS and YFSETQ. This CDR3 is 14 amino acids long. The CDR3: CASSWDGEYTEAFF. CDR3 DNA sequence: TGCGCCAGCAGCTGGGACGGTGAATACACTGAAGCTTTCTTT.

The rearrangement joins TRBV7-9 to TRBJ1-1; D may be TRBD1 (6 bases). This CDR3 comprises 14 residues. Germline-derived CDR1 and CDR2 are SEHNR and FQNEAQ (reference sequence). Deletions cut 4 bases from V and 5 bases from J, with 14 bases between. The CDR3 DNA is TGTGCCAGCAGCTCGGTACAGGGTTGGACTGAAGCTTTCTTT. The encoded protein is CASSSVQGWTEAFF.

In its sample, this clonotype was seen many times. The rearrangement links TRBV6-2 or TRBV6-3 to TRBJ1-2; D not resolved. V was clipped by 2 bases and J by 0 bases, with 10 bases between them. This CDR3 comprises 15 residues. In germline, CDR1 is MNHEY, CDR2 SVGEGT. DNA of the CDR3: TGTGCCAGCAGTTACGACGGGCTCACTAACTATGGCTACACCTTC. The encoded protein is CASSYDGLTNYGYTF.